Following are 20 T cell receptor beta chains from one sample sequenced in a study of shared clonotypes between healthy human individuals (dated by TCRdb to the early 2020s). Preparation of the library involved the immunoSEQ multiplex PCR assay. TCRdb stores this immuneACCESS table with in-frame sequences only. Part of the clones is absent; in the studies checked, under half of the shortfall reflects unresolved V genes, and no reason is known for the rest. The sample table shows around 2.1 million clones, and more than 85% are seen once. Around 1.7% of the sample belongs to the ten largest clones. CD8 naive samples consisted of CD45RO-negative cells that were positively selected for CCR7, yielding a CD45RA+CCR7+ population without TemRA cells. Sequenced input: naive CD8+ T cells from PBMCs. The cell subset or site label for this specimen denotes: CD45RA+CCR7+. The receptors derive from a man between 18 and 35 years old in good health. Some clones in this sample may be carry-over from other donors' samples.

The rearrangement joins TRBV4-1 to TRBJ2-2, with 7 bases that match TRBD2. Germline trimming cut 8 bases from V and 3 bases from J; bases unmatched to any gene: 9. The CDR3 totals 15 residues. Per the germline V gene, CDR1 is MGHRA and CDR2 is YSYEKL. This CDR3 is CASGEGGRYTGELFF. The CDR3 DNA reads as TGCGCCAGCGGGGAGGGAGGAAGGTACACCGGGGAGCTGTTTTTT.

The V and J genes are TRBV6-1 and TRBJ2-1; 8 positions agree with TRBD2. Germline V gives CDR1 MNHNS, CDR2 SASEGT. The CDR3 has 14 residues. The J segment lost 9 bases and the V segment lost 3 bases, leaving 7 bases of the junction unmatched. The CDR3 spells CASSDLAGGSEQFF. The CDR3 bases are TGTGCCAGCAGTGACTTGGCGGGAGGCTCTGAGCAGTTCTTC.

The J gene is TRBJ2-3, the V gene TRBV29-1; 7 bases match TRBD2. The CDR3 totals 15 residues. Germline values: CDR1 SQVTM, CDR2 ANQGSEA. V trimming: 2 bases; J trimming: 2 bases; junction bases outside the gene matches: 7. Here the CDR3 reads CSVERSGLDTDTQYF. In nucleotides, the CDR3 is TGCAGCGTTGAAAGGTCTGGACTAGACACAGATACGCAGTATTTT.

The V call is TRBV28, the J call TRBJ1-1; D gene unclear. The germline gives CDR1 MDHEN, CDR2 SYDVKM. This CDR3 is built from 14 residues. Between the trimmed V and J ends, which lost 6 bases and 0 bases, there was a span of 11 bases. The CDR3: CASSPDTVNTEAFF. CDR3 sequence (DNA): TGTGCCAGCAGCCCCGACACGGTGAACACTGAAGCTTTCTTT.

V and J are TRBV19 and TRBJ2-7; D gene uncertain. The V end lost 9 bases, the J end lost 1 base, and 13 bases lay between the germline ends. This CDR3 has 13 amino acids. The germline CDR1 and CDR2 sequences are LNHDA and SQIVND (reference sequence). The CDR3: CASTVSGSYEQYF. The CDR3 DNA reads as TGTGCCAGCACTGTTTCTGGATCCTACGAGCAGTACTTC.

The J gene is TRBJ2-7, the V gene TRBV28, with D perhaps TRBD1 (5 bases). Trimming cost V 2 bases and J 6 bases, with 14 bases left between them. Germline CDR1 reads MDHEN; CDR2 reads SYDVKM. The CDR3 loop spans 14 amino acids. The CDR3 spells CASSLRRDRIEQYF. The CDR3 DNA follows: TGTGCCAGCAGTTTACGCAGGGATCGAATCGAGCAGTACTTC.

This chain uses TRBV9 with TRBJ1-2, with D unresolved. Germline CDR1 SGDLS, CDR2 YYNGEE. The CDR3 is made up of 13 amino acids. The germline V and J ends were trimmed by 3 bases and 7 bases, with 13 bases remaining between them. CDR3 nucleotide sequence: TGTGCCAGCAGCGACACAGCGGGTCGTGGCTACACCTTC. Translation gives CASSDTAGRGYTF.

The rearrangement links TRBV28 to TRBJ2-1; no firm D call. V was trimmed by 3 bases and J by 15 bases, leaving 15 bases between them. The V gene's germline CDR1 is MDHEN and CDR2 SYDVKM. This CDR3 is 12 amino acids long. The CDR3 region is CASSFSTYSRFF. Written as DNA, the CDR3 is TGTGCCAGCAGTTTCTCGACTTATTCGCGGTTCTTC.

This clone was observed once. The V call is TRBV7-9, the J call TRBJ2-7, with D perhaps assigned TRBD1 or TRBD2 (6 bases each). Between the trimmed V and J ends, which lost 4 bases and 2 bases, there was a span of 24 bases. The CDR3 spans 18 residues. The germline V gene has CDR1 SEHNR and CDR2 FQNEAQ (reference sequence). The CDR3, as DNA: TGTGCCAGCAGCTCCCAAGGTTTAGGGGGACTCAGTACCTACGAGCAGTACTTC. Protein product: CASSSQGLGGLSTYEQYF.

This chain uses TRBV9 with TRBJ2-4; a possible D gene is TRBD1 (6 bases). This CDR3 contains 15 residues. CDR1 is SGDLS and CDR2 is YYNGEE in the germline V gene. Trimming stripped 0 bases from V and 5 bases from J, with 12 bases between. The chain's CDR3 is CASSVDGGAENIQYF. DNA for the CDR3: TGTGCCAGCAGCGTAGATGGGGGCGCAGAAAACATTCAGTACTTC.

The CDR3 here is CASSLDSGADGYTF. In nucleotides, the CDR3 is TGTGCCAGCAGCTTAGATTCAGGGGCCGACGGCTACACCTTC. The chain joins TRBV11-2 to TRBJ1-2; tentatively, D is TRBD1 (6 bases). The CDR3 extends over 14 amino acids. Trimming shortened V by 0 bases and J by 8 bases, and 13 bases separated the two germline ends. CDR1 and CDR2 from the germline V gene are SGHAT and FQNNGV.

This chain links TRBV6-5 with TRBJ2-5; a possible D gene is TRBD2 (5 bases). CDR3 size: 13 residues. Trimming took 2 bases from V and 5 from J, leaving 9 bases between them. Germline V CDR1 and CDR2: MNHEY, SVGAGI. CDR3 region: CASSYERGETQYF. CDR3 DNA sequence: TGTGCCAGCAGTTACGAGCGCGGGGAGACCCAGTACTTC.

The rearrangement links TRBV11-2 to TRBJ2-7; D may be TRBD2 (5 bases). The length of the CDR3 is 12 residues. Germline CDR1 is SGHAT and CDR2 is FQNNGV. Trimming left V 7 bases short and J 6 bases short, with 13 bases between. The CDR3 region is CASTGRPVEQYF. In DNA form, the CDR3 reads TGTGCCAGCACTGGGAGACCTGTCGAGCAGTACTTC.

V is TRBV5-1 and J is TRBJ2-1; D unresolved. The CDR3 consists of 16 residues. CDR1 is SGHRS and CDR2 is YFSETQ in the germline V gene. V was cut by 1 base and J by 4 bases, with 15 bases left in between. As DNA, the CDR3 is TGCGCCAGCAGCTTGAGGCGGCCCGAGACTTACAATGAGCAGTTCTTC. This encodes CASSLRRPETYNEQFF. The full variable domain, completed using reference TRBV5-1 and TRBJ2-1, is KAGVTQTPRYLIKTRGQQVTLSCSPISGHRSVSWYQQTPGQGLQFLFEYFSETQRNKGNFPGRFSGRQFSNSRSEMNVSTLELGDSALYLCASSLRRPETYNEQFFGPGTRLTVL.

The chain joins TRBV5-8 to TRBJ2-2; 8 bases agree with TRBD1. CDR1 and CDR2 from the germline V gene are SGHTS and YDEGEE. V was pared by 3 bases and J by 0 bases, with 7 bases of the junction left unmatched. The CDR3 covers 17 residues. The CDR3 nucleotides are TGTGCCAGCAGCTACTTGGTGGGACAGGCGAACACCGGGGAGCTGTTTTTT. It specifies CASSYLVGQANTGELFF.

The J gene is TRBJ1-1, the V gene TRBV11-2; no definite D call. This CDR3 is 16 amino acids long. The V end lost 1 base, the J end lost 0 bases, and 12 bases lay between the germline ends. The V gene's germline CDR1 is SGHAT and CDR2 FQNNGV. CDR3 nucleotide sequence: TGTGCCAGCAGCTTAGCGTCTCATATTATGAACACTGAAGCTTTCTTT. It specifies CASSLASHIMNTEAFF. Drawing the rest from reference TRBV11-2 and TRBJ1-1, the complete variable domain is EAGVAQSPRYKIIEKRQSVAFWCNPISGHATLYWYQQILGQGPKLLIQFQNNGVVDDSQLPKDRFSAERLKGVDSTLKIQPAKLEDSAVYLCASSLASHIMNTEAFFGQGTRLTVV.

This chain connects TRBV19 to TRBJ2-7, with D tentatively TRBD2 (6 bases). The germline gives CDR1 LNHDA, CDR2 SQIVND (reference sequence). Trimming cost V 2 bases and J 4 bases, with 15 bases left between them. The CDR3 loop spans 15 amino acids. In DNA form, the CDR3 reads TGTGCCAGTAGTATAATCGGGGGAGGAGGATACGAGCAGTACTTC. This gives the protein CASSIIGGGGYEQYF.

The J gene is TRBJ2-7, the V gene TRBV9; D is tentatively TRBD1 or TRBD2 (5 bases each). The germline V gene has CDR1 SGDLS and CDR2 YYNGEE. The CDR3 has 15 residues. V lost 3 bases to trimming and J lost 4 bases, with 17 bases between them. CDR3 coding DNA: TGTGCCAGCAGCGAAACTCCGGGGCAGGAATACGAGCAGTACTTC. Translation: CASSETPGQEYEQYF.

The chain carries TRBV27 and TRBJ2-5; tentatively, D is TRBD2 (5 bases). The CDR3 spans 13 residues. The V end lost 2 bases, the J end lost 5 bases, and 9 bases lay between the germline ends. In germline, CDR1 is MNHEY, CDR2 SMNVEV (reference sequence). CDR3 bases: TGTGCCAGCAGTTTAGGGCTAGCCGAGACCCAGTACTTC. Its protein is CASSLGLAETQYF.

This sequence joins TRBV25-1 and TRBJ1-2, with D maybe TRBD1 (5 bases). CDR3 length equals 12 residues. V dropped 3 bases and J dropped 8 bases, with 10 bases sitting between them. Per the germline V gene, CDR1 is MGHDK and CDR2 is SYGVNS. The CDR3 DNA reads TGTGCCAGCAGTGAGGGGGGGGACGGCTACACCTTC. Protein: CASSEGGDGYTF.